In its sample, the clone carrying this T cell receptor (beta chain) was seen a few times. What it recognizes is unknown. In germline, CDR1 is SGHTA, CDR2 FQGTGA. CDR3 length equals 15 residues. Trimming removed 0 bases from V and 2 bases from J, with 10 bases in between. This record belongs to a study of T cell responses to AZD1222 COVID-19 vaccine. The assay was immunoSEQ multiplex PCR, and TCRdb's table has in-frame clones only and misses some. Of about 160,000 clones in the sample, roughly 90% are singletons; the top ten hold more than 5.5%. Broader study findings: A rise in Spike-specific TCR breadth and depth followed two AZD1222 doses. White British donors predominated, females outnumbered males, and clonal diversity was possibly underestimated. Only 5 or 6 AZD1222 recipients were seropositive at baseline. Reportedly, nearly half of unique spike TCRs recognized epitopes outside B.1.351/B.1.1.7 mutations.

This sequence originates from an adult in good health. V and J are TRBV7-3 and TRBJ2-5; unclear D gene. This specimen consisted of peripheral blood, obtained on day 0 of AZD1222 vaccination. CDR3 coding DNA: TGTGCCAGCAGCTTAACGTCACATACACAAGAGACCCAGTACTTC. Residues: CASSLTSHTQETQYF.